This T cell receptor beta chain was sequenced in a study of blood T cells in healthy people across ages. Points on this clonotype: Antigen unknown. One end of the junction does not line up with germline, which may come from a read error.

Overall study results and limits: Long-lived and aged donors differed, with more naive CD4+ cells and higher diversity in the long-lived. Diversity figures based on one million T cells were deemed too low.

Primed by a sample-barcoded 5' primer and a J-beta primer mix, a second PCR proceeded for 7 to 11 cycles. Via MiXCR, TCRdb re-called the 5' RACE reads, giving one row per CDR3 protein. The sample has about 720,000 distinct CDR3 sequences; roughly 20% are singletons. Sample donors were healthy Caucasian individuals that came from Russia, aged roughly 6 to 95. Every sample yielded at least 6.5 million isolated PBMCs. This TCR came from a man in his 70s in good health. Sequenced input: blood.

CDR3 region: CASSFLSSGVPNQQFF. In DNA form, the CDR3 reads TGTGCCAGCAGTTTTTTATCCAGCGGAGTCCCCAATCAGCAGTTCTTC. V gene TRBV28 combines with J gene TRBJ2-1; the D gene is possibly TRBD2 (5 bases). Per germline, CDR1 MDHEN and CDR2 SYDVKM. CDR3 size: 16 residues.